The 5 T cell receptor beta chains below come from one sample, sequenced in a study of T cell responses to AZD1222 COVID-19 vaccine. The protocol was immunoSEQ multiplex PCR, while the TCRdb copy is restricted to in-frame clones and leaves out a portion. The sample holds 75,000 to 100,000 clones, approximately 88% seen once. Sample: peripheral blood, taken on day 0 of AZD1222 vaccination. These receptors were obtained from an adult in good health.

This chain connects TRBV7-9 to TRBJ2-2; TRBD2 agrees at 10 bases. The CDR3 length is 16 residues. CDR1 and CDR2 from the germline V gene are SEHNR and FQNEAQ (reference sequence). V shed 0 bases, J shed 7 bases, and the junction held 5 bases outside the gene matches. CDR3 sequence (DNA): TGTGCCAGCAGCTTAGCGCAAGCGGGAGGGCGCGGGGAGCTGTTTTTT. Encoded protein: CASSLAQAGGRGELFF.

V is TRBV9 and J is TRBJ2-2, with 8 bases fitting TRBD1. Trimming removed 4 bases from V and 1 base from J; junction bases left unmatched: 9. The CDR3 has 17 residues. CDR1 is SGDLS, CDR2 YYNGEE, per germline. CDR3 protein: CASSKHGQGRNTGELFF. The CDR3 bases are TGTGCCAGCAGCAAACACGGACAGGGAAGGAACACCGGGGAGCTGTTTTTT.

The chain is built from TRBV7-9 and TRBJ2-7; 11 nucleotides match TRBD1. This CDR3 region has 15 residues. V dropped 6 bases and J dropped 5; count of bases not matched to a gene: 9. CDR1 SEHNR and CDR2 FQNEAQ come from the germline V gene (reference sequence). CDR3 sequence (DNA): TGTGCCAGCAGAAACTGGACAGGGGGCGCGGACGAGCAGTACTTC. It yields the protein CASRNWTGGADEQYF.

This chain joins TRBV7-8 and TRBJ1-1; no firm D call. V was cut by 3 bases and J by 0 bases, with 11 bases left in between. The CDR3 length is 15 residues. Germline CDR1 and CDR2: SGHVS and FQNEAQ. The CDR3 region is CASSLSDKMNTEAFF. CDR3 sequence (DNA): TGTGCCAGCAGCTTGAGTGATAAAATGAACACTGAAGCTTTCTTT. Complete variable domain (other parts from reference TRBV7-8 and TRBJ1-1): GAGVSQSPRYKVAKRGQDVALRCDPISGHVSLFWYQQALGQGPEFLTYFQNEAQLDKSGLPSDRFFAERPEGSVSTLKIQRTQQEDSAVYLCASSLSDKMNTEAFFGQGTRLTVV.

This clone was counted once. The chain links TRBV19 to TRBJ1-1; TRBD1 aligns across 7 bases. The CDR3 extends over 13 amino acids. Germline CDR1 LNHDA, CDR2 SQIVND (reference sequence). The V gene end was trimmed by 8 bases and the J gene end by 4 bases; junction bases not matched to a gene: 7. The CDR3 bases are TGTGCCAGTCAGACAGGGCACGGCACTGAAGCTTTCTTT. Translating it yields CASQTGHGTEAFF.